This TCR beta chain was recorded in a study of response to subunit inactivated influenza vaccine (dated by TCRdb to the late 2010s). Looking at the study overall: The study used deep quantitative T cell receptor repertoire profiling to track responses to a trivalent subunit inactivated influenza vaccine. What the research found in general, with its limitations: It was suggested by the authors that each seasonal influenza vaccination may recruit only a limited number of new T cells.

Receptor amplification or capture employed RT-PCR. Sequenced using an Illumina HiSeq 2500. TCRdb reanalyzed the raw reads on its own, using fastp at Q25 for trimming and MiXCR for clone calling, and kept in-frame beta chains. Records with the same CDR3 protein are collapsed into one entry carrying the most frequent genes and DNA. The sample data list about 700,000 distinct CDR3 sequences, and approximately 13% of these were observed just once. The ten biggest clones cover approximately 7% of the sample. Its CDR3 holds 13 amino acids, cysteine through phenylalanine. The only DNA kept is the CDR3, 39 bases in frame from the first base. Trimming costs V 6 bases and J 7 bases, and their ends lie 15 bases apart. As for this clonotype: Its antigen specificity is not known. Base qualities are not recorded, but no much larger clone differs from it by a single base.

The TCR comes from a man aged 45 to 65 who received an inactivated influenza vaccine. Donor details come from another sample of the same person, matched by shared clones. Sequences were derived from PBMCs from blood, sampled around 15 days before vaccination. In this chain, TRBV12-3 or TRBV12-4 is recombined with TRBJ1-1; the D segment could be TRBD1, given 6 matching bases. The nucleotide sequence reads as follows: TGTGCCAGCAGAGGGACACTTATGATTGAAGCTTTCTTT. This gives the protein CASRGTLMIEAFF.